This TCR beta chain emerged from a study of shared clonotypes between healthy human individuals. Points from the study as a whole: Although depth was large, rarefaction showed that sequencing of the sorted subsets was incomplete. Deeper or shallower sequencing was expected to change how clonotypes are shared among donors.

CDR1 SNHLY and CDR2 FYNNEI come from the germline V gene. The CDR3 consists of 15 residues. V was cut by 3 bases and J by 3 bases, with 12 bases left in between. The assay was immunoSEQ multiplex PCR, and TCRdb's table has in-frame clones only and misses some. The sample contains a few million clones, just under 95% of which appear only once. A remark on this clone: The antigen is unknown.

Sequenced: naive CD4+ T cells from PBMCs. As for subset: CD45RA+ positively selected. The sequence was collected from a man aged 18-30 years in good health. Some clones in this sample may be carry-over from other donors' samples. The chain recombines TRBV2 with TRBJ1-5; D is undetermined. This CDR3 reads CASSDAGLPNQPQHF. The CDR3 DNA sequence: TGTGCCAGCAGTGATGCGGGTCTCCCCAATCAGCCCCAGCATTTT.